This TCR beta chain was sequenced in a study of monozygotic twins with inflammatory bowel disease. Study-wide points: Different subtypes (of T cells) could not be told apart from one another.

On this clonotype: Its antigen remains unknown.

The CDR3 runs to 14 residues. Germline lookup yields CDR1 SGHRS and CDR2 YFSETQ. Researchers used 3500 ng of total RNA for each TCR library. TCRdb re-analyzed the 5' RACE reads; it lists each CDR3 protein once, without DNA. The sample includes about 380,000 distinct CDR3 sequences. The chain carries TRBV5-1 and TRBJ1-1; TCRdb gives TRBD1 as the D gene, but with no DNA this cannot be confirmed. The sequence was obtained from a human donor with ulcerative colitis or Crohn's disease, or a healthy co-twin of an affected twin (not recorded which). The sample taken for sequencing was blood. The CDR3 protein is CASTPGHPNTEAFF.